This TCR beta chain emerged from a study of metastatic and nonmetastatic thyroid tumors. As for the study in general: Blood and tumor or nodule tissue repertoires from malignant and benign thyroid patients were compared.

Study processing details: What underpinned the distant-metastasis classifier for papillary thyroid cancer was the set of CDR3 differences across clinicopathological groups. TCRdb called clones again from the PCR reads with MiXCR. These V and J calls are TCRdb output, not the study's own analysis. The table shows around 41,000 clones, with about 3.2% occurring only once. Before thyroid surgery, none of the patients had received any treatment. Study-level points and caveats: Malignant thyroid tumors reportedly exceeded benign nodules significantly in TCR beta diversity, with the difference appearing in blood and tumor.

This clone was detected ten times or more. Its antigen is unidentified. The CDR3 totals 14 residues. V was cut by 3 bases and J by 4 bases, with 11 bases left in between. Germline assignment: CDR1 SGHTA and CDR2 FQGNSA. The sequenced material came from blood. The gene calls are TRBV7-2 and TRBJ2-3; D tentatively fits TRBD1 or TRBD2 (5 bases each). The clonotype comes from a female donor with papillary thyroid cancer or a benign thyroid nodule (not recorded which). Some clones in this sample may be carry-over from other donors' samples. CDR3 in DNA: TGTGCCAGCAGCTTTAATTTGGGGGCAGATACGCAGTATTTT. As protein: CASSFNLGADTQYF.